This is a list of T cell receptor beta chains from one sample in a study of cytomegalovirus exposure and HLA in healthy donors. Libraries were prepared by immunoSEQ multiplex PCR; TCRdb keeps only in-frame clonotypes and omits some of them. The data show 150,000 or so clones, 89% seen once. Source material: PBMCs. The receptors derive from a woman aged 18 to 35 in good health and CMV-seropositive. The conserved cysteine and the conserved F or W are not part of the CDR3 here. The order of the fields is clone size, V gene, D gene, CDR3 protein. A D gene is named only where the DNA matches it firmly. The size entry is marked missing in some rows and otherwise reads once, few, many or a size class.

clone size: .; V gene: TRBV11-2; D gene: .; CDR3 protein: ASSRSEEKGYT
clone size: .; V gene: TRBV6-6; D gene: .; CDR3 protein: ASSQAGVNTEAF
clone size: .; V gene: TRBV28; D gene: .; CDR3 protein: ASRVGRGPGYT
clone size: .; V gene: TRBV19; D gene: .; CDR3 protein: ASSMKGVWGYT
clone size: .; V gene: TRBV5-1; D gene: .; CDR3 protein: ASSSEAAYEQY
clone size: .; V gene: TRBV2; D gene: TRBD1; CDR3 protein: ASSEGTGGTEAF
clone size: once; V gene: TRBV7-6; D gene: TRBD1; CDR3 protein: ASSLDRGPGNTIY
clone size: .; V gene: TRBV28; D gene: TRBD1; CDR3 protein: ASRGDSDFYGYT
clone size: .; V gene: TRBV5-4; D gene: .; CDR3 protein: ASSPSRDNNEKLF
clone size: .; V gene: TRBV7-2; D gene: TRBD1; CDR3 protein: ASSLKGARNSPLH
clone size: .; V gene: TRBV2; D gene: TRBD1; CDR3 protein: ASNGQGAPQPQH
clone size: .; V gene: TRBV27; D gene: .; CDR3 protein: ASSPTGGGSPLH
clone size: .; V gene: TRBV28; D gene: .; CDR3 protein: ASSLASPSREY
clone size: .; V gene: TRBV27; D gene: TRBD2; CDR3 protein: ASITTAGASGFVGTQY
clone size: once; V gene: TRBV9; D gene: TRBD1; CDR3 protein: ASSAAGTVDLEH
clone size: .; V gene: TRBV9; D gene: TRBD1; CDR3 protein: ASSVEGTGLSTDTQY
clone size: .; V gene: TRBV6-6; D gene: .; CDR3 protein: ATFRGMNTEAF
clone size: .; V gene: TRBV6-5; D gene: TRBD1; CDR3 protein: ASTRDRGSSYEQY
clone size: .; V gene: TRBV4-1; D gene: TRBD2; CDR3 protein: ASSQDKWSGGPDTQY
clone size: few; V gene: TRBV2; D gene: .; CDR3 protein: ASSEETLYGYT
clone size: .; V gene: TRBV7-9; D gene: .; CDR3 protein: ASSPVFQDGLYEQY
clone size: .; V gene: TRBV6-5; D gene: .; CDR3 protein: ATLGGALNEKLF